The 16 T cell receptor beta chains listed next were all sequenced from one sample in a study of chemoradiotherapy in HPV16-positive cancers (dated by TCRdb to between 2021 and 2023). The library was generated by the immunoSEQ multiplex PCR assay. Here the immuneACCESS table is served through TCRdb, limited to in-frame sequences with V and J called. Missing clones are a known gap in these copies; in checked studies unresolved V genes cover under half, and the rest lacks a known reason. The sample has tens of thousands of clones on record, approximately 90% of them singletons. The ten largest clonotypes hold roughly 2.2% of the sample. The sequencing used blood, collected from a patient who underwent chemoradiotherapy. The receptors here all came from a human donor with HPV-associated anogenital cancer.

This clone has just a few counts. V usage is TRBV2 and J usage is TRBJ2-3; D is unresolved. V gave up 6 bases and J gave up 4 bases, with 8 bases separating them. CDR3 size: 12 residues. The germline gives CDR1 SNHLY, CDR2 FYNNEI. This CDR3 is CASRVLPDTQYF. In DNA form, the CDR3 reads TGTGCCAGCAGGGTCCTGCCAGATACGCAGTATTTT.

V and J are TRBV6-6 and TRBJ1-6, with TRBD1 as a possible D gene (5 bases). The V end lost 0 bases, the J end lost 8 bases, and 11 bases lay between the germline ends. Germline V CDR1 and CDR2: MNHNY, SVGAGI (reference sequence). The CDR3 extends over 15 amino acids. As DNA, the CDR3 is TGTGCCAGCAGTTACTCTGGGCAGGGCTATTCACCCCTCCACTTT. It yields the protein CASSYSGQGYSPLHF.

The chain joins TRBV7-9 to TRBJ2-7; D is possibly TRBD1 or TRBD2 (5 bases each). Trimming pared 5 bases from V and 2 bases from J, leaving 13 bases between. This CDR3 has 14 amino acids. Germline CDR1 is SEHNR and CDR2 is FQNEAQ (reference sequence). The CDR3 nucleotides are TGTGCCAGCAGCCCGCTTGGGGGAGCCTACGAGCAGTACTTC. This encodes CASSPLGGAYEQYF.

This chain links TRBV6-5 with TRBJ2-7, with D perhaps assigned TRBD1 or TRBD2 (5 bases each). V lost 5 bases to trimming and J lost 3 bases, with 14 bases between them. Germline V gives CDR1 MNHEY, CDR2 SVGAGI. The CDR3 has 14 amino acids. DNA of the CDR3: TGTGCCAGCAGTCCCCGGGGACGGTTCTACGAGCAGTACTTC. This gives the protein CASSPRGRFYEQYF.

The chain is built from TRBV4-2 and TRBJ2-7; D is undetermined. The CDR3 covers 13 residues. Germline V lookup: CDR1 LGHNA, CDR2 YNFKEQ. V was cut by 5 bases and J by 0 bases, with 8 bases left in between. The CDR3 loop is CASSSDSSYEQYF. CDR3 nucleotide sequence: TGTGCCAGCAGCTCGGATTCCTCCTACGAGCAGTACTTC.

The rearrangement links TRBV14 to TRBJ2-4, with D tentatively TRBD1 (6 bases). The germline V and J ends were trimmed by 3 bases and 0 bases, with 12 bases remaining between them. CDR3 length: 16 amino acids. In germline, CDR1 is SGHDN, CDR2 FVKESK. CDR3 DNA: TGTGCCAGCAGCCAGACCAGGGGAGAAGCCAAAAACATTCAGTACTTC. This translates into CASSQTRGEAKNIQYF.

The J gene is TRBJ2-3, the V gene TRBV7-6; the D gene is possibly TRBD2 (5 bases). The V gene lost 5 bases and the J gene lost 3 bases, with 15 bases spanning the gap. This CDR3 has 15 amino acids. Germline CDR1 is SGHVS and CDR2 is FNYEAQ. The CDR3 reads CASSSIGGSTDTQYF. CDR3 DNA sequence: TGTGCCAGCAGCAGTATAGGAGGTTCGACAGATACGCAGTATTTT.

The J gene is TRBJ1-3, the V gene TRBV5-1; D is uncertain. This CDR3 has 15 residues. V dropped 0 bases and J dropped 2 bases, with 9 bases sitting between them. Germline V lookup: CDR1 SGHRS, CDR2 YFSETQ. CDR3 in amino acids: CASSLVGQAGNTIYF. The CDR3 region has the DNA TGCGCCAGCAGCTTGGTTGGGCAGGCTGGAAACACCATATATTTT.

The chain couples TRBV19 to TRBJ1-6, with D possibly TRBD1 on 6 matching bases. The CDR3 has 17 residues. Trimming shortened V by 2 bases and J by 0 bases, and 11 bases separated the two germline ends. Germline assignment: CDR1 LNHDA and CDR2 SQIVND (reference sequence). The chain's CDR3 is CASSIWLDSSYNSPLHF. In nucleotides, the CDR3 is TGTGCCAGTAGTATATGGCTGGACAGCTCCTATAATTCACCCCTCCACTTT.

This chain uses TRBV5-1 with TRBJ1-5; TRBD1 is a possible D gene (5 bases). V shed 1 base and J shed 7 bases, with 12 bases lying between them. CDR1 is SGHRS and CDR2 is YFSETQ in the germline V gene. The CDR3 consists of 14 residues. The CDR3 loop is CASSLLGEEQPQHF. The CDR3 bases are TGCGCCAGCAGCTTGTTAGGGGAGGAGCAGCCCCAGCATTTT.

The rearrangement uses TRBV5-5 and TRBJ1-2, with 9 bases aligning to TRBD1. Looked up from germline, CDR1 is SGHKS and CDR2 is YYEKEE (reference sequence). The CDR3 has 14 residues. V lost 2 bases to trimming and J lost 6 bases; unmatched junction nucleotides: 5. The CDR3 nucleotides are TGTGCCAGCAGCTTTATACAGGGGGCGGATGGCTACACCTTC. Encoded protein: CASSFIQGADGYTF. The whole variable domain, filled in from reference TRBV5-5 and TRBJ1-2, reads DAGVTQSPTHLIKTRGQQVTLRCSPISGHKSVSWYQQVLGQGPQFIFQYYEKEERGRGNFPDRFSARQFPNYSSELNVNALLLGDSALYLCASSFIQGADGYTFGSGTRLTVV.

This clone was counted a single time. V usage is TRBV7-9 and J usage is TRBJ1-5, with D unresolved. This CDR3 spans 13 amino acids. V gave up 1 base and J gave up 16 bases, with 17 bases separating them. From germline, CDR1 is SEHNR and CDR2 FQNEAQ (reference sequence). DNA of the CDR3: TGTGCCAGCAGCTTAGAGGCGCTGTCCCCTCACCATTTT. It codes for CASSLEALSPHHF.

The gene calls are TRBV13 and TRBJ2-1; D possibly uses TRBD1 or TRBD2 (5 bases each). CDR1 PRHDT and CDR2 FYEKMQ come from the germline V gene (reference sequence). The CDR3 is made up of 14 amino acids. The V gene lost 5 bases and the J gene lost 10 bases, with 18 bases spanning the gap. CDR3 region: CASSPRPGTGEQFF. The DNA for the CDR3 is TGTGCCAGCAGCCCCCGGCCGGGGACGGGGGAGCAGTTCTTC.

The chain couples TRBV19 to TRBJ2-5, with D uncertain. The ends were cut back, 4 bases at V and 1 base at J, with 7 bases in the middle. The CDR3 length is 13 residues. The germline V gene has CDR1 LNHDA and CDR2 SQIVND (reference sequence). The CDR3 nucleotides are TGTGCCAGTAGTAATCTGGCCCAAGAGACCCAGTACTTC. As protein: CASSNLAQETQYF.

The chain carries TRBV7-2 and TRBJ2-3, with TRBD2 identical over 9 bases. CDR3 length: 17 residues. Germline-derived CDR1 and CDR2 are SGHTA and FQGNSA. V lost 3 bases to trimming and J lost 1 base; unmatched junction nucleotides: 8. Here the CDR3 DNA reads TGTGCCAGCAGCTTCGAGCGGGGGGTCTTCGGCACAGATACGCAGTATTTT. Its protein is CASSFERGVFGTDTQYF.

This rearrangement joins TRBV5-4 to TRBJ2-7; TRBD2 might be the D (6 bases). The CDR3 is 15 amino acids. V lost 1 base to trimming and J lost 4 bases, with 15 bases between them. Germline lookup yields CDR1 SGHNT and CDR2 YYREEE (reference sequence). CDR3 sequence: CASSLRDFLPYEQYF. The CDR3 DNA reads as TGTGCCAGCAGCTTGAGGGACTTCCTCCCGTACGAGCAGTACTTC.